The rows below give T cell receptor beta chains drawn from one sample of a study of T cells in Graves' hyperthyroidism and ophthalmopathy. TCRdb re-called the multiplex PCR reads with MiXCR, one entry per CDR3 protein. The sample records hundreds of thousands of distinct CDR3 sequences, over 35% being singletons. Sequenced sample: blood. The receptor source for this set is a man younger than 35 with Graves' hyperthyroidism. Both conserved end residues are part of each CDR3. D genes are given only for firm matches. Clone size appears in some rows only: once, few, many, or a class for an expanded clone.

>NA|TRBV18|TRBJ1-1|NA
TGTGCCAGCTCACCGTCCACAGTCATGAACACTGAAGCTTTCTTT
CASSPSTVMNTEAFF
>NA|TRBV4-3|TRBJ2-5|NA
TGCGCCAGCACCACCCGTCCGTCTCAAGAGACCCAGTACTTC
CASTTRPSQETQYF
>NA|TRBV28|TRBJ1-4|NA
TGTGCCAGCGGCCCCTCCAGTGGAATCATGGTGTTTTTT
CASGPSSGIMVFF
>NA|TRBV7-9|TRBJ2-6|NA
TGTGCCAGCAGAGGCTTGGGGACCAACGTCCTGACTTTC
CASRGLGTNVLTF
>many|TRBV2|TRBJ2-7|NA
TGTGCCAGCAGTGAAAGTAACCGGCCCTACGAGCAGTACTTC
CASSESNRPYEQYF
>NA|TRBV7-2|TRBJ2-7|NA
TGTGCCAGCAGCTTAGTCAGTCCGTACTACGAGCAGTACTTC
CASSLVSPYYEQYF
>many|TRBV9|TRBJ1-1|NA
TGTGCCAGCAGTGTATTAGGGAACACTGAAGCTTTCTTT
CASSVLGNTEAFF
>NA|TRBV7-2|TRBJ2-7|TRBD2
TGTGCCAGCAGCACCGGACTAGCGCCCTACGAGCAGTACTTC
CASSTGLAPYEQYF
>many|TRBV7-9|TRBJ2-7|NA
TGTGCCAGCAGCTCCAGCAAGGGACCATCCTACGAGCAGTACTTC
CASSSSKGPSYEQYF
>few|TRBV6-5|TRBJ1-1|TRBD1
TGTGCCAGCAGTTACAGTATATCAGGGGGCGAAGAAGCTTTCTTT
CASSYSISGGEEAFF
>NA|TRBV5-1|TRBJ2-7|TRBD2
TGCGCCAGCAGCCAGATTAGCGGGACCGTCTACGAGCAGTACTTC
CASSQISGTVYEQYF
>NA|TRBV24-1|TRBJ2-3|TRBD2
TGTGCCACCAGTGATGCCGGGGGGAGCACAGATACGCAGTATTTT
CATSDAGGSTDTQYF
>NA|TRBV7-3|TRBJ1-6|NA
TGTGCCAGCAGCCTACAGAGCCGGGGCAATTCACCCCTCCACTTT
CASSLQSRGNSPLHF
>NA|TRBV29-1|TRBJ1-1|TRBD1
TGCAGTCCCGACAGGGGGCAGTACACTGAAGCTTTCTTT
CSPDRGQYTEAFF
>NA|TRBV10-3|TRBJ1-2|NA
TGTGCCATCAGTTCCTCAGGGGAACTCTATGGCTACACCTTC
CAISSSGELYGYTF
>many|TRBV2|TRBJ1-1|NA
TGTGCCAGCAGTGTTCTCGGATCTGTGAACACTGAAGCTTTCTTT
CASSVLGSVNTEAFF
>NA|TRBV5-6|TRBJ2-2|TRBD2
TGTGCCAGCAACCTAGGACTAGCGGGATTTACCGGGGAGCTGTTTTTT
CASNLGLAGFTGELFF
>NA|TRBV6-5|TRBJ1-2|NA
TGTGCCAGCAGTTTAGGAGGGAAGTACTATGGCTACACCTTC
CASSLGGKYYGYTF
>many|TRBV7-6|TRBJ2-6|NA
TGTGCCAGCAGCTTAGCCGATGGAACTGGGGCCAACGTCCTGACTTTC
CASSLADGTGANVLTF
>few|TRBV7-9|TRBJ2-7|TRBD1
TGTGCCAGCAGCAACCGGACAGGGATCTTCGAGCAGTACTTC
CASSNRTGIFEQYF
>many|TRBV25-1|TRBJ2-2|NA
TGTGCCAGCACTGGACAGATTAAGTACGCGAACACCGGGGAGCTGTTTTTT
CASTGQIKYANTGELFF
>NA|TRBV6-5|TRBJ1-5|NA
TGTGCCAGCAGTTACCGGGGGGGGCAGGGGCCCCAGCATTTT
CASSYRGGQGPQHF
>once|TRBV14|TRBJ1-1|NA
TGTGCCAGCTCACCTTCCCAAAGCACTGAAGCTTTCTTT
CASSPSQSTEAFF
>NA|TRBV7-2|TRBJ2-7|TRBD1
TGTGCCAGCAGCTCGCCCGGGACAGGGTCCCACGAGCTGTACTTC
CASSSPGTGSHELYF
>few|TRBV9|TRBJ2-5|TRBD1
TGTGCCAGCAGCTGGGACAGGGGATGGCAAGAGACCCAGTACTTC
CASSWDRGWQETQYF
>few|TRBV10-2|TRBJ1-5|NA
TGTGCCAGCAGTTGGGGCCTCTATAGCAATCAGCCCCAGCATTTT
CASSWGLYSNQPQHF
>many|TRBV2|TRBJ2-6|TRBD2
TGTGCCAGCAGTGGCCTAGCGGGTGGGGCCAACGTCCTGACTTTC
CASSGLAGGANVLTF
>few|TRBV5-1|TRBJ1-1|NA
TGCGCCAGCAGCTTGGAAGGGTTGGGCTCTGAAGCTTTCTTT
CASSLEGLGSEAFF
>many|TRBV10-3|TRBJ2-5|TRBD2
TGTGCCATCTATCGTCGGGAGGGCCAAAGGGAGACCCAGTACTTC
CAIYRREGQRETQYF
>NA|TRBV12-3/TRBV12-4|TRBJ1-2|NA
TGTGCCAGCAGTCCAACGGGGCCCCCTGGCTACACCTTC
CASSPTGPPGYTF
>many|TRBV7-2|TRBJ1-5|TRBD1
TGTGCCAGCAGCTCGGGACAGGGGAATCAGCCCCAGCATTTT
CASSSGQGNQPQHF
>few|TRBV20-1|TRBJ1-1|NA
TGCAGTGCCCCGAGATGGGCAGGGGACACTGAAGCTTTCTTT
CSAPRWAGDTEAFF
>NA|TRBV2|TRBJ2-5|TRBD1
TGTGCCAGCGAGGGACAGGTGACCCAGTACTTC
CASEGQVTQYF
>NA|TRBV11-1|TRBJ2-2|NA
TGTGCCAGCAGTTTCGAGGAAGCGAACACCGGGGAGCTGTTTTTT
CASSFEEANTGELFF
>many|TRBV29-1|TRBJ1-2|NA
TGCAGCGTTGAAGGCGAATTCGTAACAGAGTCTACTAACTATGGCTACACCTTC
CSVEGEFVTESTNYGYTF
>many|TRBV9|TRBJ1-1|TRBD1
TGTGCCAGCAGCGTAAGGTCAGGGGGAGAAGCTTTCTTT
CASSVRSGGEAFF
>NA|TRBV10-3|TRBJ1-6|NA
TGTGCCATCACGCCGGGACGTGACTCTGGGGCCGATAATTCACCCCTCCACTTT
CAITPGRDSGADNSPLHF
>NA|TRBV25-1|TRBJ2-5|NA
TGTGCTAGAGATCCGGACGGTCAAGAGACCCAGTACTTC
CARDPDGQETQYF
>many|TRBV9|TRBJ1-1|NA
TGTGCCAGCAGGAACAGTTTGAACACTGAAGCTTTCTTT
CASRNSLNTEAFF
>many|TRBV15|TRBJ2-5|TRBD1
TGTGCCACCAGCAGAGATTGGGCGGTGGTACAGGGGACCGGTGGAGCCCAGTACTTC
CATSRDWAVVQGTGGAQYF
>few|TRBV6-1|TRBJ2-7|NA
TGTGCCAGCAGTGAAGGGTCCAACGAGCAGTACTTC
CASSEGSNEQYF
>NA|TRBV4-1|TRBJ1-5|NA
TGCGCCAGCAGCCAAGAAGTTGCGCAGCCCCAGCGTTTT
CASSQEVAQPQRF
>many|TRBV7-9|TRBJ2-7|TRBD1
TGTGCCAGCAGCCAGGGGACAGGGTTCGACGAGCAGTACTTC
CASSQGTGFDEQYF
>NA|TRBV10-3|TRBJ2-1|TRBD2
TGTGCCACCTCATTAGCGGGAGAATCGGGGAATGAGCAGTTCTTC
CATSLAGESGNEQFF
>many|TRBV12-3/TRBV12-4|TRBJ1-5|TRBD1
TGTGCCAGCAGTGGACAGGGAAGGCAGCCCCAGCATTTT
CASSGQGRQPQHF
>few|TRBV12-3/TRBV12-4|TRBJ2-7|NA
TGTGCCAGCAGTTGGGCTGGGGGGTCTTCCGAGCAGTACTTC
CASSWAGGSSEQYF
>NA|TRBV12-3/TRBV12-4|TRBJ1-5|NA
TGTGCCAGCAGTTTGGGACTAGCCATAAAGACCCAGCATTTT
CASSLGLAIKTQHF
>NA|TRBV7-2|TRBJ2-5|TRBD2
TGTGCCAGCAGCAAGATAGCGGGAGGGCCGGAGACCCAGTACTTC
CASSKIAGGPETQYF
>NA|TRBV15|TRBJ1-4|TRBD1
TGTGCCACCAGCAGTGACAGCCGGGACAGTCGGGAAAAACTGTTTTTT
CATSSDSRDSREKLFF
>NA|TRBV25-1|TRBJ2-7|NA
TGTGCCAGCAGTGACTCTCACCCCTACGAGCAGTACTTC
CASSDSHPYEQYF
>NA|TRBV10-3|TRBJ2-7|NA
TGTGCCATCAGTGAGGCAGAGGCCTCCCTGTACCACGAGCAGTACTTC
CAISEAEASLYHEQYF
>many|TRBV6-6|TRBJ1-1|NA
TGTGCCAGCAGCCGGGCCGATGAAGCTTTCTTT
CASSRADEAFF
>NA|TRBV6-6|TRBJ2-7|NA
TGTGCCAGCAGTTACCAGGCCTACGAGCAGTACTTC
CASSYQAYEQYF
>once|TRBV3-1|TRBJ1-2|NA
TGTGCCAGCAGCCAAGATAACAGGGAATATGGCTACACCTTC
CASSQDNREYGYTF
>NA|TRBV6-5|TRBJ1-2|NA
TGTGCCAGCGGGCCGTCTCTCTATGGCTACACCTTC
CASGPSLYGYTF
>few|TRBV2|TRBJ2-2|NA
TGTGCCAGCAGTGAACAGCTACGATTTAACACCGGGGAGCTGTTTTTT
CASSEQLRFNTGELFF
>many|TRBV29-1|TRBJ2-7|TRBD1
TGCAGCGCCGGGACAGGGATGGGGTACGAGCAGTACTTC
CSAGTGMGYEQYF
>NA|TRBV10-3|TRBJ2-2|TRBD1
TGTGCCACCAAAAGGACAGGGAACACCGGGGAGCTGTTTTTT
CATKRTGNTGELFF
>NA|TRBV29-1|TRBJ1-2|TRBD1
TGCAGCGTTGAAATAGGACAGGGCCTGAATGGCTACACCTTC
CSVEIGQGLNGYTF